These T cell receptor beta chains were read from a single sample in a study of T cell responses to AZD1222 COVID-19 vaccine. Only in-frame clones appear in the TCRdb table, and some are missing; sequencing was by immunoSEQ multiplex PCR. The profile covers about 140,000 clones, with around 90% appearing a single time and just under 3% taken by the ten largest. The sequencing used peripheral blood, collected on day 0 of AZD1222 vaccination. The receptors shown here come from an adult in good health. Both conserved end residues are part of each CDR3. A D gene is named only where the DNA matches it firmly. Size tells how often a clone was seen (once, few, many) or the class of an expanded clone, and some rows leave it out.

abundance	v_gene	j_gene	d_gene	CDR3aa	CDR3nt
.	TRBV6-4	TRBJ2-2	TRBD1	CASSPGQPNTGELFF	TGTGCCAGCAGCCCGGGACAGCCGAACACCGGGGAGCTGTTTTTT
few	TRBV5-8	TRBJ2-1	.	CASSLNLWTPRGGDEQFF	TGTGCCAGCAGCTTGAATCTGTGGACCCCCAGGGGTGGGGATGAGCAGTTCTTC
.	TRBV5-8	TRBJ1-1	.	CASSLDRVVAFF	TGTGCCAGCAGCTTGGACAGGGTGGTAGCTTTCTTT
.	TRBV7-3	TRBJ2-2	.	CASSPNGARELFF	TGTGCCAGCAGCCCAAACGGGGCGAGGGAGCTGTTTTTT
.	TRBV11-2	TRBJ2-7	.	CASSPPHGAGAYEQYF	TGTGCCAGCAGCCCACCTCATGGGGCAGGCGCCTACGAGCAGTACTTC
.	TRBV7-9	TRBJ2-1	.	CASSSERTRDNNEQFF	TGTGCCAGCAGCTCCGAACGGACTCGGGACAACAATGAGCAGTTCTTC
.	TRBV2	TRBJ2-7	TRBD2	CASSEVLAGPYEQYF	TGTGCCAGCAGTGAGGTTTTAGCGGGGCCCTACGAGCAGTACTTC
.	TRBV5-1	TRBJ2-3	.	CASKPKGPPAADTQYF	TGCGCCAGCAAACCCAAGGGGCCGCCCGCGGCAGATACGCAGTATTTT
.	TRBV28	TRBJ2-4	TRBD1	CASSQTGNIQYF	TGTGCCAGCAGCCAGACAGGGAACATTCAGTACTTC
.	TRBV6-5	TRBJ2-4	.	CASSYGPENIQYF	TGTGCCAGCAGTTACGGGCCAGAGAACATTCAGTACTTC
.	TRBV1	TRBJ1-2	.	CTSSQDGARANYGYTF	TGCACCAGCAGCCAAGATGGGGCAAGAGCTAACTATGGCTACACCTTC
.	TRBV20-1	TRBJ2-1	.	CSASKTGINEQFF	TGCAGTGCTAGTAAGACAGGAATCAATGAGCAGTTCTTC
.	TRBV5-1	TRBJ1-1	.	CASSPTGNTEAFF	TGCGCCAGCAGCCCGACAGGGAACACTGAAGCTTTCTTT
once	TRBV4-1	TRBJ2-1	TRBD2	CASSYGLAGGLSTVNEQFF	TGCGCCAGCAGCTACGGACTAGCGGGAGGCCTATCAACTGTGAATGAGCAGTTCTTC
.	TRBV19	TRBJ1-2	TRBD1	CASSFPGGRNYGYTF	TGTGCCAGTAGTTTCCCAGGGGGCCGAAACTATGGCTACACCTTC
once	TRBV27	TRBJ2-2	.	CASRGRNTGELFF	TGTGCCAGCAGGGGTAGGAACACCGGGGAGCTGTTTTTT
.	TRBV7-3	TRBJ2-2	.	CASSSDGNTGELFF	TGTGCCAGCAGCTCGGACGGTAACACCGGGGAGCTGTTTTTT
.	TRBV6-5	TRBJ2-7	TRBD1	CASSYSGTGSYEQYF	TGTGCCAGCAGTTACTCGGGGACAGGCAGCTACGAGCAGTACTTC
once	TRBV5-1	TRBJ1-1	.	CASRDSHAEAFF	TGCGCCAGCAGAGACAGCCACGCTGAAGCTTTCTTT
.	TRBV6-6	TRBJ1-1	.	CASSYPGSTEAFF	TGTGCCAGCAGTTACCCAGGATCCACTGAAGCTTTCTTT
.	TRBV19	TRBJ1-1	TRBD1	CASSISSTGGTEAFF	TGTGCCAGTAGTATATCGTCGACAGGGGGCACTGAAGCTTTCTTT
.	TRBV6-2/TRBV6-3	TRBJ2-3	.	CASSYGRSTDTQYF	TGTGCCAGCAGTTACGGGCGGAGCACAGATACGCAGTATTTT
.	TRBV6-5	TRBJ1-1	.	CASSLRQHTEAFF	TGTGCCAGCAGTCTACGACAACACACTGAAGCTTTCTTT
once	TRBV11-2	TRBJ2-1	TRBD2	CASSPRAPSGGGANNEQFF	TGTGCCAGCAGCCCAAGGGCACCCTCTGGCGGGGGGGCTAACAATGAGCAGTTCTTC
.	TRBV18	TRBJ1-1	.	CASSPAPMTGLNTEAFF	TGTGCCAGCTCACCGGCGCCGATGACAGGTCTCAACACTGAAGCTTTCTTT
.	TRBV6-2/TRBV6-3	TRBJ2-1	.	CASSSWQGQFF	TGTGCCAGCAGTTCATGGCAGGGGCAGTTCTTC
.	TRBV28	TRBJ1-2	.	CASRLHGSANYGYTF	TGTGCCAGCAGGCTCCACGGGTCCGCTAACTATGGCTACACCTTC
few	TRBV3-1/TRBV3-2	TRBJ2-5	TRBD2	CASQLAGPQETQYF	TGTGCCAGTCAACTAGCGGGTCCCCAAGAGACCCAGTACTTC
.	TRBV12-5	TRBJ1-6	TRBD1	CASGLGTGISPLHF	TGTGCTAGTGGTTTGGGGACAGGGATTTCACCCCTCCACTTT
.	TRBV5-1	TRBJ2-2	.	CASSPDSYTGELFF	TGCGCCAGCAGCCCGGACAGTTACACCGGGGAGCTGTTTTTT
.	TRBV9	TRBJ2-2	.	CASKTTDSNTGELFF	TGTGCCAGCAAAACGACCGACAGCAACACCGGGGAGCTGTTTTTT
.	TRBV18	TRBJ1-1	TRBD1	CASSLGQGNTEAFF	TGTGCCAGCTCACTGGGACAGGGAAACACTGAAGCTTTCTTT
.	TRBV9	TRBJ2-3	.	CASRIGRVLGQRGRGDTQYF	TGTGCCAGCAGAATAGGTCGGGTTTTGGGACAGCGGGGACGGGGAGATACGCAGTATTTT
.	TRBV4-3	TRBJ1-4	.	CASSQDAIRRPNEKLFF	TGCGCCAGCAGCCAAGATGCAATCAGGAGACCTAATGAAAAACTGTTTTTT
.	TRBV3-1/TRBV3-2	TRBJ2-7	TRBD2	CASSQVRRGKYEQYF	TGTGCCAGCAGCCAAGTAAGGCGGGGGAAATACGAGCAGTACTTC
.	TRBV10-2	TRBJ1-2	.	CASSESWGQGKRNYGYTF	TGCGCCAGCAGTGAGTCGTGGGGGCAAGGCAAACGGAACTATGGCTACACCTTC
.	TRBV4-3	TRBJ1-1	.	CASSQDQALPHEAFF	TGCGCCAGCAGCCAAGATCAGGCCCTTCCCCATGAAGCTTTCTTT
.	TRBV12-5	TRBJ1-2	.	CASGLNRDLNGYTF	TGTGCTAGTGGTTTGAACAGGGACCTCAATGGCTACACCTTC
.	TRBV6-5	TRBJ1-5	.	CASSSDSFGNQPQHF	TGTGCCAGCAGTTCAGACAGCTTCGGCAATCAGCCCCAGCATTTT
.	TRBV7-2	TRBJ2-7	.	CASRQPGPQGEQYF	TGTGCCAGCAGACAACCGGGTCCCCAGGGCGAGCAGTACTTC
.	TRBV6-6	TRBJ2-3	.	CATTLAGTDTQYF	TGTGCCACAACCTTAGCGGGCACAGATACGCAGTATTTT
once	TRBV13	TRBJ2-1	.	CASSLDRRNEQFF	TGTGCCAGCAGCTTAGACCGTCGCAATGAGCAGTTCTTC
.	TRBV5-6	TRBJ2-7	.	CASSLRTRRAGLYEQYF	TGTGCCAGCAGCTTAAGGACCCGAAGGGCCGGACTCTACGAGCAGTACTTC
.	TRBV4-1	TRBJ2-2	TRBD1	CASSQVGRGNVGELFF	TGCGCCAGCAGCCAAGTTGGCAGGGGGAACGTCGGGGAGCTGTTTTTT
few	TRBV6-6	TRBJ1-6	TRBD1	CASSPGTGSSYNSPLHF	TGTGCCAGCAGTCCAGGGACAGGGAGCTCCTATAATTCACCCCTCCACTTT
once	TRBV7-2	TRBJ2-7	.	CASSLGLAYEQYF	TGTGCCAGCAGCTTAGGCCTGGCCTACGAGCAGTACTTC
once	TRBV4-2	TRBJ2-7	TRBD2	CASSVGLASYEQYF	TGTGCCAGCAGCGTTGGACTAGCGTCCTACGAGCAGTACTTC
.	TRBV6-1	TRBJ1-5	.	CASSESLWGPLRNQPQHF	TGTGCCAGCAGTGAATCCCTATGGGGGCCCCTACGCAATCAGCCCCAGCATTTT
.	TRBV28	TRBJ2-7	.	CASSSQYEQYF	TGTGCCAGCAGTTCCCAGTACGAGCAGTACTTC
.	TRBV2	TRBJ1-1	.	CASKPYLERNTEAFF	TGTGCCAGCAAGCCCTACCTTGAACGGAACACTGAAGCTTTCTTT
.	TRBV7-8	TRBJ2-7	TRBD1	CASSLTGQSSYEQYF	TGTGCCAGCAGTCTTACGGGACAGAGCTCCTACGAGCAGTACTTC
.	TRBV19	TRBJ1-2	.	CASRNSRGPYGYTF	TGTGCCAGTAGGAACTCCAGGGGTCCTTATGGCTACACCTTC
.	TRBV4-3	TRBJ1-5	.	CASSQDASGVGGQPQHF	TGCGCCAGCAGCCAAGATGCTTCCGGAGTTGGGGGTCAGCCCCAGCATTTT
once	TRBV19	TRBJ1-2	TRBD1	CASSAQGGYGYTF	TGTGCCAGTAGTGCACAGGGGGGCTATGGCTACACCTTC
once	TRBV29-1	TRBJ2-1	.	CSVEDASDEQFF	TGCAGCGTTGAAGACGCTTCGGATGAGCAGTTCTTC